This T cell receptor (beta chain) appears in the sequencing data of a study of T cells after yellow fever vaccination. CDR1 is ENHRY, CDR2 SYGVKD, per germline. After removal of 2 bases from V and 8 bases from J, the junction contained 17 bases not matched to a gene. The CDR3 is 17 residues long. TCRdb re-called the 5' RACE reads with MiXCR, one entry per CDR3 protein. The sample holds around 340,000 distinct CDR3 sequences, 8.7% seen once. The sample consisted of PBMCs, taken on the day of the first yellow fever vaccination. The chain couples TRBV10-3 to TRBJ1-2; 7 bases are shared with TRBD1. This TCR came from a young man who received the YFV17D yellow fever vaccine. DNA of the CDR3: TGTGCCATCAGTGAGGGGGGGACAGCAATTATGCAGATGGGCTACACCTTC. Its translation is CAISEGGTAIMQMGYTF.